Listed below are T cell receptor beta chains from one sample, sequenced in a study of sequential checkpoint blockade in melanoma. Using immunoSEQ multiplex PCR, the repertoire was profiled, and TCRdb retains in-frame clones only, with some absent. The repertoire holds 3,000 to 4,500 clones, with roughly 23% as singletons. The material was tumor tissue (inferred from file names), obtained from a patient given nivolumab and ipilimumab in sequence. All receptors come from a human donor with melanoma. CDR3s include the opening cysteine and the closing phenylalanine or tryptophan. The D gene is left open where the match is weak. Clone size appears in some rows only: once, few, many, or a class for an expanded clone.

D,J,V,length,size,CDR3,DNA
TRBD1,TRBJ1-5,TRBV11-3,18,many,CASSLGAGGRDSNQPQHF,TGTGCCAGCAGCTTAGGGGCAGGGGGTCGAGATAGCAATCAGCCCCAGCATTTT
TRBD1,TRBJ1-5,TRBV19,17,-,CASSVRPGQGGNQPQHF,TGTGCCAGTAGTGTAAGACCGGGACAGGGTGGGAATCAGCCCCAGCATTTT
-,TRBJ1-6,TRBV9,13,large,CASSVGEESPLHF,TGTGCCAGCAGCGTAGGGGAGGAGTCACCCCTCCACTTT
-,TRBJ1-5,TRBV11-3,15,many,CASSRIGGVGQPQHF,TGTGCCAGCTCCCGAATCGGGGGTGTCGGTCAGCCCCAGCATTTT
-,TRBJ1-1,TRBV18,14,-,CASSPPPGRTEAFF,TGTGCCAGCTCACCACCCCCGGGGAGAACTGAAGCTTTCTTT
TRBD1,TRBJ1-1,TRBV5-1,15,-,CASSLAGQGGTEAFF,TGCGCCAGCAGCTTGGCAGGACAGGGCGGCACTGAAGCTTTCTTT
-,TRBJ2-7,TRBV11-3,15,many,CASSLVDDSSYEQYF,TGTGCCAGCAGCTTAGTCGACGACTCCTCCTACGAGCAGTACTTC
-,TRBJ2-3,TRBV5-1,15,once,CASRSGQEGTDTQYF,TGCGCCAGCAGAAGCGGACAGGAGGGGACAGATACGCAGTATTTT
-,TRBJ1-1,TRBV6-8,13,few,CASHSAVGTEAFF,TGTGCCAGCCATTCTGCCGTGGGCACTGAAGCTTTCTTT
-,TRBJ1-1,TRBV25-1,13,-,CASSTQTDTEAFF,TGTGCCAGCAGTACCCAGACAGACACTGAAGCTTTCTTT
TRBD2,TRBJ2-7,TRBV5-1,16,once,CASSLGSGGAYYEQYF,TGCGCCAGCAGCTTGGGGAGCGGGGGGGCCTACTACGAGCAGTACTTC
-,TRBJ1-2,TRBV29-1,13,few,CSVEPSSGEGYTF,TGCAGCGTTGAACCCTCCTCAGGGGAAGGCTACACCTTC
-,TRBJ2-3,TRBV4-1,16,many,CASSHPRGGGTDTQYF,TGCGCCAGCAGCCACCCTAGGGGCGGGGGCACAGATACGCAGTATTTT
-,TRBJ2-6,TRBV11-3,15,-,CASSLRGSGANVLTF,TGTGCCAGCAGCCTACGGGGGTCGGGGGCCAACGTCCTGACTTTC
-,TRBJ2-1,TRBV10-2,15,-,CASRRGLAADNEQFF,TGCGCCAGCAGGAGGGGGCTAGCGGCCGACAATGAGCAGTTCTTC
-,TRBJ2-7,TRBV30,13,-,CAWTGMGTYEQYF,TGTGCCTGGACCGGAATGGGGACCTACGAGCAGTACTTC
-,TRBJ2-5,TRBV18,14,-,CASSPRQGWETQYF,TGTGCCAGCTCACCACGCCAGGGGTGGGAGACCCAGTACTTC
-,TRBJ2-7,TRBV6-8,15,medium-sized,CASSYWGAASYEQYF,TGTGCCAGCAGTTACTGGGGGGCGGCTTCCTACGAGCAGTACTTC
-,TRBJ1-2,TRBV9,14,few,CASSVGVVNYGYTF,TGTGCCAGCAGCGTAGGCGTGGTGAACTATGGCTACACCTTC
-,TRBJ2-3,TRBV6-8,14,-,CASSYSGVTDTQYF,TGTGCCAGCAGTTACTCGGGAGTCACAGATACGCAGTATTTT
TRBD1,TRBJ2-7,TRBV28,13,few,CASSKGTVYEQYF,TGTGCCAGCAGTAAAGGGACAGTATACGAGCAGTACTTC
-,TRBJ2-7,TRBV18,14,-,CASSPPWRSYEQYF,TGTGCCAGCTCACCACCGTGGAGATCCTACGAGCAGTACTTC
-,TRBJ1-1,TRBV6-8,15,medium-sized,CAISFGRGAGTEAFF,TGTGCCATATCTTTTGGCCGAGGGGCGGGCACTGAAGCTTTCTTT
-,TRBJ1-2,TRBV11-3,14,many,CASSFSGLDYGYTF,TGTGCCAGCAGCTTCTCAGGGCTCGACTATGGCTACACCTTC
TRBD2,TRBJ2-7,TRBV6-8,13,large,CAISGGVTYEQYF,TGTGCCATCAGTGGGGGGGTCACCTACGAGCAGTACTTC
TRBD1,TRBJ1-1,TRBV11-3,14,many,CASSLDRSEFGAFF,TGTGCCAGCAGCCTGGACAGGTCTGAGTTCGGAGCTTTCTTT
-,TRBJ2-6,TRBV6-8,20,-,CASSPLRDMLSLSGANVLTF,TGTGCCAGCAGTCCCCTCCGGGACATGCTATCCCTCTCTGGGGCCAACGTCCTGACTTTC
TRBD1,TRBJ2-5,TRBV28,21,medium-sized,CASSLGVVGTGGFLGQETQYF,TGTGCCAGCAGTTTGGGGGTCGTCGGAACAGGGGGCTTTTTGGGTCAAGAGACCCAGTACTTC
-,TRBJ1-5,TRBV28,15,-,CASIRPGGGTQPQHF,TGTGCCAGCATTAGGCCGGGCGGTGGAACCCAGCCCCAGCATTTT
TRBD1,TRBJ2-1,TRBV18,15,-,CASSPLDRGYNEQFF,TGTGCCAGCTCACCGCTGGACAGGGGCTACAATGAGCAGTTCTTC
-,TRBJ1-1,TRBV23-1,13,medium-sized,CASSRTVNTEAFF,TGCGCCAGCAGCCGGACAGTGAACACTGAAGCTTTCTTT
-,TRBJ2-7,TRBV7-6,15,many,CASSLTGGGSYEQYF,TGTGCCAGCAGCTTAACGGGCGGCGGCTCCTACGAGCAGTACTTC
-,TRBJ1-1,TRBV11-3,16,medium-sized,CASSRIRGTMNTEAFF,TGTGCCAGCAGCCGGATCAGGGGTACTATGAACACTGAAGCTTTCTTT
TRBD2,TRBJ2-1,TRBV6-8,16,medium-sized,CASSRRRTSTNNEQFF,TGTGCCAGCAGTCGACGACGGACTAGCACGAACAATGAGCAGTTCTTC
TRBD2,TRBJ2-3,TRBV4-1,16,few,CASSRGTSGIADTQYF,TGCGCCAGCAGCCGCGGGACTAGCGGGATTGCGGATACGCAGTATTTT
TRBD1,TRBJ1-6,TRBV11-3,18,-,CASSLSFGTGGVDSPLHF,TGTGCCAGCAGCTTAAGTTTTGGGACAGGGGGCGTTGATTCACCCCTCCACTTT
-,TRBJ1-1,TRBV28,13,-,CASSFRRGTEAFF,TGTGCCAGCAGTTTCCGCCGGGGGACTGAAGCTTTCTTT
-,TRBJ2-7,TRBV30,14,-,CAWSVGLTLGEQYF,TGTGCCTGGAGTGTCGGCCTTACCCTGGGCGAGCAGTACTTC
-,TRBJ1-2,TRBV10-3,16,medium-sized,CAISESAAGPNYGYTF,TGTGCCATCAGTGAGTCCGCAGCGGGTCCCAACTATGGCTACACCTTC
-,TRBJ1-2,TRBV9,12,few,CASSRGGRGYTF,TGTGCCAGCAGCCGCGGGGGGCGAGGCTACACCTTC
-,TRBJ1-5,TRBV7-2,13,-,CASSFRANQPQHF,TGTGCCAGCAGCTTCAGGGCCAATCAGCCCCAGCATTTT
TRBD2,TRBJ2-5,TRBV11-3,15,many,CASSPLAGGQETQYF,TGTGCCAGCAGCCCTTTAGCGGGGGGGCAAGAGACCCAGTACTTC
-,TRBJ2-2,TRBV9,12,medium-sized,CASSVVAGELFF,TGTGCCAGCAGCGTAGTGGCCGGGGAGCTGTTTTTT
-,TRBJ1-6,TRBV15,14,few,CATSPREGYSPLHF,TGTGCCACCAGCCCCCGGGAGGGATATTCACCCCTCCACTTT
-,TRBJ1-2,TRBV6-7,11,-,CATGTGYGYTF,TGTGCCACCGGGACGGGATATGGCTACACCTTC
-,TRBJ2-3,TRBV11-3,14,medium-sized,CASSLTGDTDTQYF,TGTGCCAGCAGTTTAACCGGGGACACAGATACGCAGTATTTT
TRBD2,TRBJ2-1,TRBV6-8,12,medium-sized,CASSRGGNEQFF,TGTGCCAGCAGCCGGGGGGGGAATGAGCAGTTCTTC
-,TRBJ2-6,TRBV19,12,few,CASMGGANVLTF,TGTGCCAGTATGGGAGGCGCCAACGTCCTGACTTTC
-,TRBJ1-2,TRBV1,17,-,CASSQNPGQGGLAGYTF,TGCGCCAGCAGCCAAAACCCGGGACAGGGCGGTCTAGCAGGCTACACCTTC
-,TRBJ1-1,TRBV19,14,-,CASSIDATVTEAFF,TGTGCCAGTAGTATAGACGCGACGGTCACTGAAGCTTTCTTT
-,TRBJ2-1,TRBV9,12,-,CASSPLGNEQFF,TGTGCCAGCAGCCCCCTAGGAAATGAGCAGTTCTTC
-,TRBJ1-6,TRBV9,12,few,CASSVGNSPLHF,TGTGCCAGCAGCGTAGGAAATTCACCCCTCCACTTT
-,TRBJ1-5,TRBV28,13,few,CASSFKSNQPQHF,TGTGCCAGCAGTTTTAAGAGCAATCAGCCCCAGCATTTT
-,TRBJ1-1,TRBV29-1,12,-,CSAGTLNTEAFF,TGCAGCGCCGGTACTCTGAACACTGAAGCTTTCTTT
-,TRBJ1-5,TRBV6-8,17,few,CASSYVVGREDNQPQHF,TGTGCCAGCAGTTACGTGGTTGGGCGAGAGGACAATCAGCCCCAGCATTTT
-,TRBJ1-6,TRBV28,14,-,CASSGSSYNSPLHF,TGTGCCAGCAGTGGGAGCTCCTATAATTCACCCCTCCACTTT
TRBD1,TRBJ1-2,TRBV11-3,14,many,CASSRGTGIDGYTF,TGTGCCAGCAGCCGGGGGACAGGAATCGATGGCTACACCTTC
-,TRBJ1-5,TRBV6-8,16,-,CASSTLRVGLNQPQHF,TGTGCCAGCAGCACCTTACGGGTAGGGTTAAATCAGCCCCAGCATTTT
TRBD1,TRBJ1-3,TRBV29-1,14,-,CSVSQGGAGNTIYF,TGCAGCGTCTCACAGGGGGGGGCTGGAAACACCATATATTTT